The sequence of this T cell receptor beta chain was determined in a study of cytomegalovirus exposure and HLA in healthy donors. Overall study context: The platform used for the 120 or so validation repertoires matched that of the roughly 700 first-cohort repertoires, a later analysis reported. Study results and limitations: Fewer than 200 TCR beta chains were listed as cytomegalovirus-associated. According to a later analysis, TCR clusters from the first cohort tended to co-occur in the 110 or so validation repertoires.

V lost 2 bases and J lost 5; bases outside the gene matches: 5. Germline assignment: CDR1 SQVTM and CDR2 ANQGSEA. The CDR3 is 15 amino acids. This clone was counted a single time. What it binds is unknown. Clones were read by immunoSEQ multiplex PCR, and TCRdb kept only the in-frame ones, dropping some. The profile shows 220,000 or so clones, about 89% of them singletons. The clonotype comes from a woman aged 18-29 years in good health and CMV-seronegative. The specimen sequenced was PBMCs. J is TRBJ2-3 and V is TRBV29-1; 12 nucleotides match TRBD2. The CDR3 spells CSVELASGRGDTQYF. In nucleotides, the CDR3 is TGCAGCGTTGAATTGGCTAGCGGGAGGGGAGATACGCAGTATTTT.